This TCR beta chain stems from a study of T cells after yellow fever vaccination. General observations from the study: Weaker, the secondary response peaked sooner, at day 5 versus 15. Clonotypes shared by both compartments, CD4 and CD8, made up a small share. Post-booster repertoires again held most primary-vaccination clones (approximately 96% CD4, approximately 90% CD8).

Trimming shortened V by 6 bases and J by 3 bases, and 13 bases separated the two germline ends. CDR3 length: 14 residues. Synthesis of TCR cDNA relied on 5'RACE template switching, which attached a universal primer site and UMIs. TCRdb reprocessed the 5' RACE reads via MiXCR and lists one record per CDR3 protein. This table has 300,000 to 350,000 distinct CDR3 sequences, 3% to 4.5% appearing once. This clonotype was seen more than once but under ten times. Its target is unknown. This sequence originates from a man younger than 35 who received the YFV17D yellow fever vaccine. The starting material was PBMCs, obtained 5 days after the yellow fever booster vaccination. V usage is TRBV12-3 or TRBV12-4 and J usage is TRBJ2-3; possibly TRBD1 for D (6 bases). The chain's CDR3 is CASSLRTGTDTQYF. For the CDR3, the DNA is TGTGCCAGCAGCCTCCGCACAGGGACAGATACGCAGTATTTT.